A single sample is the source of the 3 T cell receptor beta chains below, sequenced in a study of immune evolution from preneoplasia to lung adenocarcinoma. The table came from immunoSEQ multiplex PCR; TCRdb's copy has only in-frame clones and leaves some out. The sample consists of about 4,900 clones, 82% of them appearing once. Sequenced material: FFPE lung adenocarcinoma in situ tissue. These receptors were obtained from a person between 65 and 79 years old with lung adenocarcinoma.

The chain has TRBV28 and TRBJ1-1; the D is unclear. The CDR3 length is 12 residues. Per the germline V gene, CDR1 is MDHEN and CDR2 is SYDVKM. V shed 10 bases and J shed 1 base, with 10 bases lying between them. CDR3 residues: CATNVGNTEAFF. The CDR3 DNA reads TGTGCCACCAACGTTGGGAACACTGAAGCTTTCTTT.

This chain joins TRBV6-5 and TRBJ2-3, with D unclear. V was cut by 4 bases and J by 0 bases, with 8 bases left in between. This CDR3 comprises 14 residues. CDR1 and CDR2 from the germline V gene are MNHEY and SVGAGI. CDR3 sequence (DNA): TGTGCCAGCAGTTCAAGTATTAGCACAGATACGCAGTATTTT. It yields the protein CASSSSISTDTQYF.

The chain carries TRBV7-3 and TRBJ2-7, with D tentatively TRBD1 (6 bases). This CDR3 region has 13 residues. V lost 5 bases to trimming and J lost 5 bases, with 13 bases between them. Germline assignment: CDR1 SGHTA and CDR2 FQGTGA. The CDR3 loop reads CASSLTGTDEQYF. The DNA for the CDR3 is TGTGCCAGCAGCCTGACAGGTACGGACGAGCAGTACTTC. The full variable domain, in which reference TRBV7-3 and TRBJ2-7 provide the parts outside the CDR3, is GAGVSQTPSNKVTEKGKYVELRCDPISGHTALYWYRQSLGQGPEFLIYFQGTGAADDSGLPNDRFFAVRPEGSVSTLKIQRTERGDSAVYLCASSLTGTDEQYFGPGTRLTVT.